This T cell receptor beta chain emerged from a study of resident and recirculating memory T cells in vitiligo. Study context: Shave-biopsy epidermis from lesional and nonlesional skin was sequenced alongside PBMCs.

Findings of the study overall: Sequences differed between biopsy sites and patients, suggesting private specificity. Clonality differed among vitiligo lesions, with no unique dominant clone.

Repertoires were generated with immunoSEQ multiplex PCR, while TCRdb's copy carries only in-frame clones and drops some. The sample records 35,000 to 45,000 clones, about 90% being singletons. Germline CDR1 MNHEY, CDR2 SMNVEV (reference sequence). This CDR3 is 14 amino acids long. The trim removed 7 bases at V and 2 bases at J, leaving 7 bases unmatched. With regard to this clone: Antigen: not known.

Patients had to be free of confetti depigmentation, indicating active vitiligo. This TCR was recovered from a male donor with vitiligo. The sequencing sample was made of blood. The chain links TRBV27 to TRBJ2-7, with 8 bases identical to TRBD1. CDR3 DNA sequence: TGTGCCAGCAAACACAGGGGGACGACCTACGAGCAGTACTTC. Its protein product is CASKHRGTTYEQYF.